This TCR beta chain was found in a study of blood T cell repertoires in COVID-19. For the study at large: Sources were T cells, B-cell-depleted T cells, or PBMCs; the material itself was cDNA or gDNA.

Methods used by the authors: Researchers report that nucleated cell counts were estimated from reference gene primer amplification. TCRdb's table, derived via immunoSEQ multiplex PCR, lists solely in-frame clones and lacks some. The V and J calls and clone size are taken from that table; D and trimming were inferred from the DNA. The table shows 150,000 to 200,000 clones, with approximately 86% occurring only once. Seattle patient enrollment occurred during active infection, with longitudinal follow-up thereafter. The V and J ends lost 6 bases and 4 bases respectively, with 16 bases between them. The CDR3 sequence is 15 residues long. Looked up from germline, CDR1 is MNHEY and CDR2 is SVGEGT.

The rearrangement joins TRBV6-2 or TRBV6-3 to TRBJ1-5; D is undetermined. This clonotype was sampled from a man aged 55 to 69 with COVID-19, enrolled during active disease. Sequencing was performed on peripheral blood. CDR3 protein: CASSRAPSTNQPQHF. The CDR3 region has the DNA TGTGCCAGCAGCCGGGCCCCATCCACAAATCAGCCCCAGCATTTT.